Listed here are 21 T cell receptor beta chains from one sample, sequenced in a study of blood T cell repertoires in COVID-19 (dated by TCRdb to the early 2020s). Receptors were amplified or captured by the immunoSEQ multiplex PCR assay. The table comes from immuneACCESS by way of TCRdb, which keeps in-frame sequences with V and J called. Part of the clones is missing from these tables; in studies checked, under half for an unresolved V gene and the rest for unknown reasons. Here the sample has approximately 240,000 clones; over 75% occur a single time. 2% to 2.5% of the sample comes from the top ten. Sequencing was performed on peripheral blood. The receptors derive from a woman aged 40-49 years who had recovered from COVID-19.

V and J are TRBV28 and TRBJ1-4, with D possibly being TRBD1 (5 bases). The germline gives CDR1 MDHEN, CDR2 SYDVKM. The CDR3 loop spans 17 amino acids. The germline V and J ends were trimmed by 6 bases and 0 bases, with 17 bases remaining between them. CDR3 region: CASRPWGGPSTNEKLFF. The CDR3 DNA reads TGTGCCAGCAGACCATGGGGGGGACCCTCAACTAATGAAAAACTGTTTTTT.

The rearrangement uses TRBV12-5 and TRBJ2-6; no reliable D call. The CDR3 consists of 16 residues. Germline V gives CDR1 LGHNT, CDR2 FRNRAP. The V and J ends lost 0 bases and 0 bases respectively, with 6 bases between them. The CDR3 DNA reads TGTGCTAGTGGTTTGGTAAAGCTCTCTGGGGCCAACGTCCTGACTTTC. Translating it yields CASGLVKLSGANVLTF.

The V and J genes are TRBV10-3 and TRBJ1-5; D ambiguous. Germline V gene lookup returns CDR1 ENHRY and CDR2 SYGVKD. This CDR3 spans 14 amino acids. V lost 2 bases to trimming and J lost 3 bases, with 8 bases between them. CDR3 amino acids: CAISEGGYNQPQHF. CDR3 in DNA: TGTGCCATCAGTGAGGGAGGATACAATCAGCCCCAGCATTTT.

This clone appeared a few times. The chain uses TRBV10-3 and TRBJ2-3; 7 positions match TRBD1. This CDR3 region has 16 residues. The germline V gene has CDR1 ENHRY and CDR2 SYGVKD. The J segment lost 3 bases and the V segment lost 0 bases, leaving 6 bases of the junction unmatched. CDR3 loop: CAISESRTGLTDTQYF. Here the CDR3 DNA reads TGTGCCATCAGTGAGTCGCGGACAGGACTTACAGATACGCAGTATTTT.

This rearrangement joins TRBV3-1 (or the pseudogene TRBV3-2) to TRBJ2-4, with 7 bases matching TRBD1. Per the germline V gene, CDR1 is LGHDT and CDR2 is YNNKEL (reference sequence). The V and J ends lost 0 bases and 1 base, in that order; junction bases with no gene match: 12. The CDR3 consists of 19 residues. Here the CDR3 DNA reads TGTGCCAGCAGCCAAGAGCCCACGAGACAGGGTCGGGCCAAAAACATTCAGTACTTC. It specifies CASSQEPTRQGRAKNIQYF.

The CDR3 region is CASSQEGPGTGGTDTQYF. The CDR3 DNA follows: TGCGCCAGCAGCCAAGAGGGCCCCGGGACAGGGGGGACAGATACGCAGTATTTT. The J gene is TRBJ2-3, the V gene TRBV4-3, with 11 bases identical to TRBD1. The length of the CDR3 is 18 residues. Germline trimming cut 0 bases from V and 3 bases from J; bases unmatched to any gene: 8. Germline lookup yields CDR1 LGHNA and CDR2 YSLEER.

In nucleotides, the CDR3 is TGTGCCAGCAGCTTTGTTGTGAAACAGAGCAATCAGCCCCAGCATTTT. This translates into CASSFVVKQSNQPQHF. This chain links TRBV7-4 with TRBJ1-5, with no clear D. There are 16 residues in the CDR3. Trimming took 3 bases from V and 1 from J, leaving 13 bases between them. Germline CDR1 reads SGHVT; CDR2 reads SQSDAQ.

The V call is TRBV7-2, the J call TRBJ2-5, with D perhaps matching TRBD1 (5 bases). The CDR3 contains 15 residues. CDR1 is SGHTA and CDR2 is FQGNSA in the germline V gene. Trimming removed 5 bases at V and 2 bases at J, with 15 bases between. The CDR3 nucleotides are TGTGCCAGCAGCACCGAACGACAGTTACAAGAGACCCAGTACTTC. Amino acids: CASSTERQLQETQYF.

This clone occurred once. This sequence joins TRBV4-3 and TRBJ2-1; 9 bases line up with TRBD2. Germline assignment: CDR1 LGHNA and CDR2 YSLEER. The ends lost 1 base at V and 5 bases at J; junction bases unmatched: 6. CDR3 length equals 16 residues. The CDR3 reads CASSQALAGPDNEQFF. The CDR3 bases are TGCGCCAGCAGCCAAGCTCTAGCGGGACCTGACAATGAGCAGTTCTTC.

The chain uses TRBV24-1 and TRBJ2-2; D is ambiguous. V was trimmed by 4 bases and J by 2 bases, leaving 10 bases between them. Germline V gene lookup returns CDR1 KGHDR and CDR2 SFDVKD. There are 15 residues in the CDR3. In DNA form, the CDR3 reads TGTGCCACCAGTGAAACAGTGATAAACACCGGGGAGCTGTTTTTT. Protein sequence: CATSETVINTGELFF.

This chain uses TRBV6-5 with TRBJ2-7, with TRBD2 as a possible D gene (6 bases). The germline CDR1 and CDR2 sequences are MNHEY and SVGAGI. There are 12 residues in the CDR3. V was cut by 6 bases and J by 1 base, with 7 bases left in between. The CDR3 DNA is TGTGCCAGCAGGGAGGGATCCTACGAGCAGTACTTC. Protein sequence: CASREGSYEQYF.

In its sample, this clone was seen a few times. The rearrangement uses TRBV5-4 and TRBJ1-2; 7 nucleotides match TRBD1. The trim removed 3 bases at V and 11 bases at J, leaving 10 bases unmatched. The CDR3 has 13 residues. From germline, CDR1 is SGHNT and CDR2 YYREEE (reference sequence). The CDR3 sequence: CASSYEPGQKYTF. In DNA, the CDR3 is TGTGCCAGCAGCTACGAACCGGGACAGAAGTACACCTTC.

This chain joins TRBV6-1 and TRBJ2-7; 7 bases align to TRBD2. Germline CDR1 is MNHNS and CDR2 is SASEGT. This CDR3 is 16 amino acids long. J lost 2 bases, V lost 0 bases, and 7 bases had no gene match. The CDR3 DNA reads TGTGCCAGCAGTGAAGCGTGGGGCAGCGGGGCCTACGAGCAGTACTTC. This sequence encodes CASSEAWGSGAYEQYF.

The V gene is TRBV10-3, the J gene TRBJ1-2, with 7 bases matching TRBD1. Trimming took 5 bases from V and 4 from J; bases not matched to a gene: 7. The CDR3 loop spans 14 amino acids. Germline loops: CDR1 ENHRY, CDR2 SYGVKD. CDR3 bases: TGTGCCATCAGTTATGGGACAGACTTCTATGGCTACACCTTC. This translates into CAISYGTDFYGYTF.

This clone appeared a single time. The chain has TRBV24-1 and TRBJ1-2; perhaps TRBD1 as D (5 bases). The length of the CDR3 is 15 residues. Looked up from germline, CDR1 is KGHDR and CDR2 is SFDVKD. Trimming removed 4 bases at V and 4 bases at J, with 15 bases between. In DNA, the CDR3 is TGTGCCACCAGTGACCCAACGACAGCTAGCTATGGCTACACCTTC. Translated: CATSDPTTASYGYTF.

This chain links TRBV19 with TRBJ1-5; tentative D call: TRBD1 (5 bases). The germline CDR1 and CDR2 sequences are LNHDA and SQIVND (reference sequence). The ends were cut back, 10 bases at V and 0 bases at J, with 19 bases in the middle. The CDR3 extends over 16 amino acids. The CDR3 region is CATGETTGISNQPQHF. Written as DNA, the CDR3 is TGTGCCACTGGAGAAACCACAGGAATTAGCAATCAGCCCCAGCATTTT.

The CDR3 nucleotides are TGTGCCAGCAGCTTAGTCGGCTACGAGCAGTACTTC. Residues: CASSLVGYEQYF. The gene calls are TRBV11-3 and TRBJ2-7; D unresolved. Germline CDR1 SGHNT, CDR2 YENEEA. The CDR3 is 12 residues long. V was shortened by 1 base and J by 3 bases, with 4 bases between the two germline ends.

DNA for the CDR3: TGTGCCAGCAGCGGCCTAGGACAGGGGAAAGATACGCAGTATTTT. Amino acid sequence: CASSGLGQGKDTQYF. V gene TRBV9 combines with J gene TRBJ2-3; TRBD1 matches at 9 bases. Germline V gene lookup returns CDR1 SGDLS and CDR2 YYNGEE. Losses at the gene ends were 3 bases for V and 5 bases for J; bases not matched to a gene: 7. The CDR3 is made up of 15 amino acids.

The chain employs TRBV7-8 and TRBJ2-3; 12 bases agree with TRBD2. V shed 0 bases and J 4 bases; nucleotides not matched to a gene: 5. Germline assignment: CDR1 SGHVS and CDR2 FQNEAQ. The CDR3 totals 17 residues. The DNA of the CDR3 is TGTGCCAGCAGCTTAGCGCTAGCGGGGGGGCGGGCAGATACGCAGTATTTT. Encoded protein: CASSLALAGGRADTQYF.

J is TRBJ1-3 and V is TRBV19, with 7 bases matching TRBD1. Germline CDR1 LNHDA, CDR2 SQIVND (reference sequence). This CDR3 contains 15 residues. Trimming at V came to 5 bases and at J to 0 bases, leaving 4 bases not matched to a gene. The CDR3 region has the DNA TGTGCCAGTAGTCCCCGGACAGGCTCTGGAAACACCATATATTTT. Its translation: CASSPRTGSGNTIYF.

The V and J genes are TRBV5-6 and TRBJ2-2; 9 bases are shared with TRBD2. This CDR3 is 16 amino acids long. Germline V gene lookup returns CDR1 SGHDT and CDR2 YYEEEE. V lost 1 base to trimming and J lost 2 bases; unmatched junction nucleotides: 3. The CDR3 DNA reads TGTGCCAGCAGCTTGCTCCTAGCGGGAAACACCGGGGAGCTGTTTTTT. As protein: CASSLLLAGNTGELFF.